This is a list of T cell receptor beta chains from one sample in a study of shared clonotypes between healthy human individuals. The table came from immunoSEQ multiplex PCR; TCRdb's copy has only in-frame clones and leaves some out. The sample consists of a few million clones, approximately 94% of them appearing once. Sequencing used naive CD4+ T cells sorted from blood. The receptors come from a man younger than 35 in good health. Both conserved end residues are part of each CDR3. D genes are given only for firm matches. Only some rows state a clone size, as once, few, many or a class for expanded clones.

d_gene,v_gene,j_gene,abundance,CDR3aa,CDR3nt
TRBD2,TRBV7-9,TRBJ2-3,NA,CASSRDYLLTDTQYF,TGTGCCAGCAGCCGGGACTACCTACTCACAGATACGCAGTATTTT
NA,TRBV10-3,TRBJ1-1,NA,CAIGPGPVVGTEAFF,TGTGCCATCGGACCCGGGCCCGTTGTAGGTACTGAAGCTTTCTTT
NA,TRBV11-2,TRBJ1-1,NA,CASSLAAATEAFF,TGTGCCAGCAGCTTAGCCGCGGCCACTGAAGCTTTCTTT
NA,TRBV25-1,TRBJ1-1,NA,CASSANGPGAEAAEAFF,TGTGCCAGCAGTGCCAACGGGCCCGGGGCAGAAGCGGCTGAAGCTTTCTTT
NA,TRBV18,TRBJ2-7,NA,CASSRGPEGYEQYF,TGTGCCAGCTCACGCGGCCCCGAGGGCTACGAGCAGTACTTC
TRBD1,TRBV12-5,TRBJ2-5,NA,CASGQGKETQYF,TGTGCTAGTGGACAGGGGAAAGAGACCCAGTACTTC
NA,TRBV5-1,TRBJ1-1,NA,CASSFRGNTEAFF,TGCGCCAGCAGCTTTAGGGGGAACACTGAAGCTTTCTTT
TRBD1,TRBV30,TRBJ2-4,NA,CAWSAPPGGNIQYF,TGTGCCTGGAGTGCCCCTCCAGGGGGAAACATTCAGTACTTC
NA,TRBV19,TRBJ1-2,NA,CAGSDRPGDGYTF,TGTGCCGGCTCAGACAGGCCGGGAGATGGCTACACCTTC
TRBD1,TRBV5-8,TRBJ1-2,NA,CASSDPGQGHYGYTF,TGTGCCAGCAGCGACCCGGGACAGGGCCACTATGGCTACACCTTC
NA,TRBV11-2,TRBJ1-3,NA,CASSTGGSGNTIYF,TGTGCCAGCAGCACCGGGGGATCTGGAAACACCATATATTTT
NA,TRBV27,TRBJ1-5,NA,CASSFGRNQPQHF,TGTGCCAGCAGTTTTGGACGGAATCAGCCCCAGCATTTT
NA,TRBV18,TRBJ2-7,NA,CASSPTGTGVEQYF,TGTGCCAGCTCACCAACGGGAACCGGGGTCGAGCAGTACTTC
NA,TRBV30,TRBJ1-4,NA,CAWSAPLGGGGRTNEKLFF,TGTGCCTGGAGTGCCCCGTTGGGAGGAGGGGGTAGGACTAATGAAAAACTGTTTTTT
NA,TRBV4-1,TRBJ2-7,NA,CASSRGPQGEQYF,TGCGCCAGCAGCCGGGGACCTCAGGGGGAGCAGTACTTC
NA,TRBV28,TRBJ1-4,NA,CASKSYGIDEKLFF,TGTGCCAGCAAAAGTTACGGGATTGACGAAAAACTGTTTTTT
NA,TRBV5-8,TRBJ2-7,NA,CATKIQDRSYEQYF,TGTGCCACCAAGATACAGGACCGATCCTACGAGCAGTACTTC
NA,TRBV29-1,TRBJ1-1,NA,CSASRTDNTEAFF,TGCAGCGCATCCCGAACAGACAACACTGAAGCTTTCTTT
NA,TRBV5-4,TRBJ1-3,NA,CASSFGTQSSGNTIYF,TGTGCCAGCAGCTTTGGGACACAGAGCTCTGGAAACACCATATATTTT
NA,TRBV6-6,TRBJ2-5,NA,CASSYGGAGTQYF,TGTGCCAGCAGTTACGGGGGGGCCGGGACCCAGTACTTC
TRBD2,TRBV5-1,TRBJ2-3,NA,CASSLGTSADTQYF,TGCGCCAGCAGCTTGGGGACTAGCGCGGATACGCAGTATTTT
TRBD1,TRBV25-1,TRBJ2-7,NA,CASSPHGTGRYEQYF,TGTGCCAGCAGTCCCCACGGGACAGGGAGGTACGAGCAGTACTTC
NA,TRBV7-2,TRBJ1-2,NA,CASSLNGLGNGYTF,TGTGCCAGCAGCTTGAACGGGTTGGGGAATGGCTACACCTTC
NA,TRBV6-1,TRBJ2-3,NA,CASSVGDTQYF,TGTGCCAGCAGTGTAGGGGATACGCAGTATTTT
NA,TRBV10-3,TRBJ1-6,few,CAISEAADANSPLHF,TGTGCCATCAGTGAGGCGGCAGATGCTAATTCACCCCTCCACTTT
NA,TRBV9,TRBJ1-2,NA,CASSVVGGRGYTF,TGTGCCAGCAGCGTAGTCGGGGGCCGAGGCTACACCTTC
NA,TRBV14,TRBJ2-1,NA,CASSQGAIRGSYNEQFF,TGTGCCAGCAGCCAAGGGGCGATACGAGGCTCCTACAATGAGCAGTTCTTC
TRBD1,TRBV6-4,TRBJ1-6,once,CASSDSLGGPLHF,TGTGCCAGCAGTGACTCTTTAGGGGGCCCCCTCCACTTT
NA,TRBV28,TRBJ1-5,NA,CASTPPPNQPQHF,TGTGCCAGCACCCCACCCCCAAATCAGCCCCAGCATTTT
TRBD2,TRBV7-9,TRBJ2-5,NA,CASSALPGSGKETQYF,TGTGCCAGCAGCGCCCTTCCAGGTAGCGGGAAAGAGACCCAGTACTTC
TRBD1,TRBV2,TRBJ1-2,NA,CASSGRQGLYGYTF,TGTGCCAGCAGTGGTCGACAGGGCCTCTATGGCTACACCTTC
TRBD1,TRBV14,TRBJ2-1,NA,CASSRGQGAYNEQFF,TGTGCCAGCAGCCGGGGGCAGGGGGCCTACAATGAGCAGTTCTTC
NA,TRBV6-5,TRBJ2-7,NA,CASSYAIQGSYEQYF,TGTGCCAGCAGTTACGCGATACAGGGCTCCTACGAGCAGTACTTC
NA,TRBV6-1,TRBJ2-7,NA,CASSLWEEQYF,TGTGCCAGCAGCCTCTGGGAGGAGCAGTACTTC
TRBD2,TRBV11-2,TRBJ2-3,once,CASSPGWLAVTDTQYF,TGTGCCAGCAGCCCGGGTTGGCTAGCGGTTACAGATACGCAGTATTTT
TRBD2,TRBV25-1,TRBJ2-7,NA,CASSEGGSQSSYEQYF,TGTGCCAGCAGTGAGGGCGGGAGCCAAAGCTCCTACGAGCAGTACTTC
NA,TRBV4-2,TRBJ1-2,NA,CASSAQVHEDGYTF,TGTGCCAGCAGCGCACAGGTGCACGAAGATGGCTACACCTTC
NA,TRBV6-1,TRBJ2-1,NA,CASSPDTGRREFF,TGTGCCAGCAGTCCAGACACAGGGAGGAGAGAGTTCTTC
TRBD1,TRBV30,TRBJ1-2,once,CAWSYRGYYGYTF,TGTGCCTGGAGTTACAGGGGTTATTATGGCTACACCTTC
NA,TRBV6-6,TRBJ2-1,once,CASSYTAFEQFF,TGTGCCAGCAGTTACACGGCGTTTGAGCAGTTCTTC
TRBD1,TRBV5-1,TRBJ2-2,NA,CASSPRTGYTGELFF,TGCGCCAGCAGCCCCCGGACAGGGTACACCGGGGAGCTGTTTTTT
TRBD2,TRBV18,TRBJ2-7,NA,CASSRLARGSYEQYF,TGTGCCAGCTCTCGACTAGCGCGGGGCTCCTACGAGCAGTACTTC
NA,TRBV18,TRBJ1-5,once,CASSTGTGSNQPQHF,TGTGCCAGCTCAACTGGGACGGGTAGCAATCAGCCCCAGCATTTT
NA,TRBV27,TRBJ1-2,NA,CASRAGGNYGYTF,TGTGCCAGCAGGGCCGGGGGAAACTATGGCTACACCTTC
NA,TRBV19,TRBJ1-1,NA,CASSMTVAYMNTEAFF,TGTGCCAGTAGTATGACTGTTGCTTACATGAACACTGAAGCTTTCTTT
NA,TRBV27,TRBJ2-7,NA,CASSLIQGTSEQYF,TGTGCCAGCAGTTTAATTCAAGGGACTTCCGAGCAGTACTTC
TRBD1,TRBV7-9,TRBJ2-5,NA,CASSLASGTGDRETQYF,TGTGCCAGCAGCTTAGCGTCCGGGACAGGGGATAGGGAGACCCAGTACTTC
NA,TRBV25-1,TRBJ2-5,NA,CASSEPDIQETQYF,TGTGCCAGCAGTGAACCGGACATCCAAGAGACCCAGTACTTC
NA,TRBV6-5,TRBJ2-7,NA,CASSQGTAYEQYF,TGTGCCAGCAGTCAGGGTACTGCCTACGAGCAGTACTTC
TRBD1,TRBV28,TRBJ1-4,NA,CASSLGGGTNEKLFF,TGTGCCAGCAGTTTAGGAGGGGGCACTAATGAAAAACTGTTTTTT
TRBD1,TRBV4-1,TRBJ2-7,NA,CASSVPGQSLYEQYF,TGCGCCAGCAGCGTACCGGGACAGAGCCTATACGAGCAGTACTTC
NA,TRBV5-1,TRBJ2-3,NA,CASSRLAPTDTQYF,TGCGCCAGCAGCCGTCTAGCGCCGACAGATACGCAGTATTTT
TRBD2,TRBV4-3,TRBJ2-1,NA,CASSRQAGGSYNEQFF,TGCGCCAGCAGCCGACAAGCGGGGGGCTCCTACAATGAGCAGTTCTTC
TRBD2,TRBV6-6,TRBJ2-5,NA,CASSYSGGQETQYF,TGTGCCAGCAGTTATAGCGGGGGTCAAGAGACCCAGTACTTC
TRBD1,TRBV9,TRBJ2-3,NA,CASSARQGTSTDTQYF,TGTGCCAGCAGCGCGAGACAGGGAACTAGCACAGATACGCAGTATTTT
NA,TRBV30,TRBJ1-5,NA,CAWSPGPLTNQPQHF,TGTGCCTGGAGCCCTGGACCCCTCACCAATCAGCCCCAGCATTTT
NA,TRBV7-9,TRBJ2-4,NA,CASSPGPITPPRDIQYF,TGTGCCAGCAGCCCCGGCCCCATTACCCCTCCGAGAGACATTCAGTACTTC